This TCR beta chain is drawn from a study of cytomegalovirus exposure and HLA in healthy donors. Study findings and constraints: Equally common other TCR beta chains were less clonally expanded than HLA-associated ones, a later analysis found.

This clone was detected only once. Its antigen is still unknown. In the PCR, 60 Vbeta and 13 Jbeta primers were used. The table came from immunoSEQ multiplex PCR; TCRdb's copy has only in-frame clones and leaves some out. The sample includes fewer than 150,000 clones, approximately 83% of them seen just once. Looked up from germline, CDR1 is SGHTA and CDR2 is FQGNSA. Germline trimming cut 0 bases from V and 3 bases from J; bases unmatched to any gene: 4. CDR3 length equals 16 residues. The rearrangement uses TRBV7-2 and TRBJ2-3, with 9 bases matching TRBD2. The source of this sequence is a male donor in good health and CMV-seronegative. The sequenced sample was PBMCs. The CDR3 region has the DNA TGTGCCAGCAGCTTAGCTAGCGGGAGATGGACAGATACGCAGTATTTT. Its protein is CASSLASGRWTDTQYF.